In this sample, the clone carrying this T cell receptor beta chain turned up a few times. The antigen is undetermined. This CDR3 has 15 amino acids. Germline V CDR1 and CDR2: KGHSH, LQKENI. V gave up 1 base and J gave up 0 bases, with 8 bases separating them. These data come from a study of blood T cells in healthy people across ages. Alongside a J-beta primer mix, a sample-barcoded 5' primer served in a second PCR lasting about 6 to 11 cycles. One entry per CDR3 protein, called by TCRdb with MiXCR from the 5' RACE reads. Here the sample spans 1 million or so distinct CDR3 sequences, 40% to 55% being singletons. Findings and caveats of the study: When set beside aged donors, long-lived donors presented more naive CD4+ cells and higher diversity.

The source is a woman aged 60 to 75 in good health. The chain employs TRBV18 and TRBJ2-3; weak D call: TRBD1 (6 bases). Sample: blood. The chain's CDR3 is CASSPQGVSTDTQYF. The DNA of the CDR3 is TGTGCCAGCTCACCACAGGGGGTTAGCACAGATACGCAGTATTTT. Supplemented by reference TRBV18 and TRBJ2-3, the full variable domain reads NAGVMQNPRHLVRRRGQEARLRCSPMKGHSHVYWYRQLPEEGLKFMVYLQKENIIDESGMPKERFSAEFPKEGPSILRIQQVVRGDSAAYFCASSPQGVSTDTQYFGPGTRLTVL.